A single sample gave rise to the 10 T cell receptor beta chains below, sequenced in a study of blood T cell repertoires in COVID-19. TCRdb's copy holds only in-frame clones and misses some; the assay was immunoSEQ multiplex PCR. This table holds about 270,000 clones, roughly 90% found once. The sample consisted of peripheral blood. The receptors shown here come from a man between 60 and 75 years old who had recovered from COVID-19.

The J gene is TRBJ2-7, the V gene TRBV5-4, with TRBD1 matching 7 bases. J was trimmed by 4 bases and V by 0 bases; bases with no gene match: 10. This CDR3 has 16 residues. CDR1 is SGHNT, CDR2 YYREEE, per germline (reference sequence). In nucleotides, the CDR3 is TGTGCCAGCAGCTTGGCCCGACAGGGCGGAAGTTACGAGCAGTACTTC. This sequence encodes CASSLARQGGSYEQYF. The full variable domain, its missing parts supplied by reference TRBV5-4 and TRBJ2-7, is ETGVTQSPTHLIKTRGQQVTLRCSSQSGHNTVSWYQQALGQGPQFIFQYYREEENGRGNFPPRFSGLQFPNYSSELNVNALELDDSALYLCASSLARQGGSYEQYFGPGTRLTVT.

This chain uses TRBV5-1 with TRBJ2-1; 12 bases map to TRBD2. Germline-derived CDR1 and CDR2 are SGHRS and YFSETQ. The V and J ends lost 4 bases and 4 bases, in that order; junction bases with no gene match: 6. The CDR3 runs 16 residues. CDR3 nucleotides: TGCGCCAGCAGCCCAGAAGGACTAGCGGGGTACAATGAGCAGTTCTTC. This sequence encodes CASSPEGLAGYNEQFF. Full variable domain (remainder filled in from reference TRBV5-1 and TRBJ2-1): KAGVTQTPRYLIKTRGQQVTLSCSPISGHRSVSWYQQTPGQGLQFLFEYFSETQRNKGNFPGRFSGRQFSNSRSEMNVSTLELGDSALYLCASSPEGLAGYNEQFFGPGTRLTVL.

The chain couples TRBV30 to TRBJ2-3; TRBD2 matches 11 bases. J gave up 2 bases and V 2 bases, and 3 bases lay outside the gene matches. The CDR3 spans 15 residues. Germline V lookup: CDR1 GTSNPN, CDR2 SVGIG (reference sequence). CDR3 nucleotide sequence: TGTGCCTGGAGTCGACTAGCGGGGATCACAGATACGCAGTATTTT. Its protein product is CAWSRLAGITDTQYF.

A word on this clone: The same CDR3 can be traced to other DNA sequences in this sample. The chain couples TRBV5-1 to TRBJ1-5; 11 nucleotides align to TRBD1. Trimming at V came to 4 bases and at J to 2 bases, leaving 2 bases not matched to a gene. The CDR3 has 15 amino acids. Germline CDR1 and CDR2: SGHRS and YFSETQ. Here the CDR3 reads CASSLGQGGNQPQHF. Written as DNA, the CDR3 is TGCGCCAGCAGCCTGGGACAGGGGGGCAATCAGCCCCAGCATTTT.

As regards this clone: One base away lies a much larger clone, so this may be a sequencing read error. The CDR3 protein is CASSRTSGGAYEQYF. CDR3 bases: TGTGCCAGCAGCCGGACTAGCGGGGGGGCCTACGAGCAGTACTTC. The chain uses TRBV3-1 (or the pseudogene TRBV3-2) and TRBJ2-7; 15 bases match TRBD2. The CDR3 loop spans 15 amino acids. V trimming: 4 bases; J trimming: 2 bases; junction bases outside the gene matches: 0. Germline assignment: CDR1 LGHDT and CDR2 YNNKEL (reference sequence).

This sequence joins TRBV2 and TRBJ2-1; tentatively, D is TRBD1 (5 bases). Trimming stripped 8 bases from V and 1 base from J, with 12 bases between. In germline, CDR1 is SNHLY, CDR2 FYNNEI. The CDR3 contains 14 residues. The CDR3 reads CASVGQASYNEQFF. CDR3 bases: TGTGCCAGCGTGGGGCAGGCTTCCTACAATGAGCAGTTCTTC.

The chain employs TRBV9 and TRBJ2-5; TRBD2 matches 10 bases. After removal of 0 bases from V and 2 bases from J, the junction contained 4 bases not matched to a gene. Per the germline V gene, CDR1 is SGDLS and CDR2 is YYNGEE. This CDR3 spans 16 amino acids. The CDR3 DNA follows: TGTGCCAGCAGCGTAGGTAGCGGGGGGAAACAAGAGACCCAGTACTTC. This translates into CASSVGSGGKQETQYF. The full variable domain, its missing parts supplied by reference TRBV9 and TRBJ2-5, is DSGVTQTPKHLITATGQRVTLRCSPRSGDLSVYWYQQSLDQGLQFLIQYYNGEERAKGNILERFSAQQFPDLHSELNLSSLELGDSALYFCASSVGSGGKQETQYFGPGTRLLVL.

Only one count was recorded for this clone. This sequence joins TRBV27 and TRBJ1-5; TRBD1 is a possible D gene (5 bases). This CDR3 has 13 residues. CDR1 MNHEY and CDR2 SMNVEV come from the germline V gene (reference sequence). V lost 3 bases to trimming and J lost 7 bases, with 10 bases between them. The CDR3 nucleotides are TGTGCCAGCAGTTTTGGCGGGACCCAGCCCCAGCATTTT. As protein: CASSFGGTQPQHF.

This clone was detected a few times. The CDR3 sequence: CASSVVPGLAGGNTGELFF. The DNA for the CDR3 is TGTGCCAGCAGCGTAGTCCCGGGACTAGCGGGGGGAAACACCGGGGAGCTGTTTTTT. The chain carries TRBV9 and TRBJ2-2; 15 bases agree with TRBD2. Germline V gene sequence: CDR1 SGDLS, CDR2 YYNGEE. The CDR3 has 19 residues. With V trimmed by 0 bases and J by 2 bases, 5 bases remained unmatched.

V and J are TRBV9 and TRBJ2-2; 11 bases are a match to TRBD2. Trimming took 4 bases from V and 4 from J; bases not matched to a gene: 12. Germline V gene lookup returns CDR1 SGDLS and CDR2 YYNGEE. The CDR3 has 18 residues. The CDR3 spells CASSLGLTSGGLTGELFF. The CDR3 bases are TGTGCCAGCAGCCTAGGGTTAACTAGCGGGGGACTCACCGGGGAGCTGTTTTTT.